This TCR beta chain was profiled in a study of Ad26.COV2.S vaccination and SARS-CoV-2 variants. Repertoires were generated with immunoSEQ multiplex PCR, while TCRdb's copy carries only in-frame clones and drops some. The sample consists of about 280,000 clones, around 87% of them appearing once. This clone has a single count. Indicated treatment: about 20 received Ad26.COV2.S at low or high dose, single or two shots; roughly five received placebo; per-sample allocation not given. The samples date from day 63 after the first vaccine or placebo injection. Germline assignment: CDR1 LGHNA and CDR2 YNFKEQ. The CDR3 loop spans 15 amino acids. The V gene lost 6 bases and the J gene lost 8 bases, with 22 bases spanning the gap.

The chain uses TRBV4-2 and TRBJ1-2; D is perhaps TRBD1 (6 bases). The sample was peripheral blood, taken in a trial of Ad26.COV2.S vaccine versus placebo. The sequence was obtained from a person aged 18-65 years who received the Ad26.COV2.S COVID-19 vaccine or a placebo. In DNA form, the CDR3 reads TGTGCCAGCAGACTAAACCGGGACTCAGGGGCCGGCTACACCTTC. It yields the protein CASRLNRDSGAGYTF.